Listed here are 20 T cell receptor beta chains from one sample, sequenced in a study of shared clonotypes between healthy human individuals. Produced via immunoSEQ multiplex PCR; TCRdb's table is partial and in-frame only. The sample carries 2 million or so clones, around 95% recorded once. Sequencing was performed on naive CD4+ T cells sorted from blood. Subset here: CD45RA+ positively selected. These receptors came from a man aged 18 to 29 in good health.

The chain employs TRBV5-4 and TRBJ2-2, with D possibly being TRBD1 (5 bases). Trimming removed 2 bases from V and 0 bases from J, with 11 bases in between. The CDR3 has 16 amino acids. The germline V gene encodes CDR1 SGHNT and CDR2 YYREEE (reference sequence). The CDR3 DNA sequence: TGTGCCAGCAGCTTCGGCTTGACAGCGAACACCGGGGAGCTGTTTTTT. Residues: CASSFGLTANTGELFF.

The rearrangement links TRBV6-1 to TRBJ2-5; D tentatively reads TRBD1 or TRBD2 (5 bases each). The DNA end is more similar to TRBJ2-7, so the J call may be wrong. Germline V gene data show CDR1 as MNHNS and CDR2 as SASEGT. The CDR3 length is 15 residues. CDR3 DNA: TGTGCCAGCAGTGAAGCAGCCCAGGGACCCTACGAGCAGTACTTC. Protein: CASSEAAQGPYEQYF.

To note about this clone: Additional DNA sequences in this sample encode the identical CDR3. The rearrangement joins TRBV6-5 to TRBJ1-5; tentatively, D is TRBD1 (5 bases). There are 15 residues in the CDR3. The V gene lost 0 bases and the J gene lost 4 bases, with 10 bases spanning the gap. From germline, CDR1 is MNHEY and CDR2 SVGAGI. The CDR3 sequence: CASSYSWQGNQPQHF. CDR3 nucleotides: TGTGCCAGCAGTTACTCGTGGCAGGGTAATCAGCCCCAGCATTTT.

The chain joins TRBV7-6 to TRBJ1-1; D unclear. The CDR3 covers 16 residues. Looked up from germline, CDR1 is SGHVS and CDR2 is FNYEAQ. V shed 2 bases and J shed 1 base, with 14 bases lying between them. The CDR3 is CASSLLAGKGNTEAFF. In DNA, the CDR3 is TGTGCCAGCAGCTTATTAGCGGGGAAGGGGAACACTGAAGCTTTCTTT.

The V call is TRBV30, the J call TRBJ2-7; a weak D match, TRBD2 (7 bases). This CDR3 comprises 14 residues. Germline-derived CDR1 and CDR2 are GTSNPN and SVGIG (reference sequence). V lost 0 bases and J 5 bases, leaving 14 bases between the germline ends. The CDR3 DNA follows: TGTGCCTGGAGTGTAGGGGGGGGCTCGGACGAGCAGTACTTC. It yields the protein CAWSVGGGSDEQYF.

The V and J genes are TRBV2 and TRBJ1-4; D is ambiguous. The CDR3 has 13 residues. V lost 3 bases to trimming and J lost 11 bases, with 13 bases between them. Germline assignment: CDR1 SNHLY and CDR2 FYNNEI. The CDR3 bases are TGTGCCAGCAGTGAGAGCCCGGGTGGGAAACTGTTTTTT. This codes for CASSESPGGKLFF.

The J gene is TRBJ1-4, the V gene TRBV5-1; D remains ambiguous. The CDR3 contains 14 residues. Germline V gene lookup returns CDR1 SGHRS and CDR2 YFSETQ. Between the trimmed V and J ends, which lost 4 bases and 7 bases, there was a span of 14 bases. CDR3 residues: CASSPQVTGEKLFF. CDR3 bases: TGCGCCAGCAGCCCCCAGGTTACGGGTGAAAAACTGTTTTTT.

The chain uses TRBV7-9 and TRBJ1-2; D is unclear. Trimming pared 3 bases from V and 5 bases from J, leaving 13 bases between. The CDR3 sequence is 14 residues long. Germline values: CDR1 SEHNR, CDR2 FQNEAQ (reference sequence). The CDR3 sequence is CASSLDGVAYGYTF. DNA of the CDR3: TGTGCCAGCAGCTTGGATGGGGTAGCGTATGGCTACACCTTC.

This chain joins TRBV10-3 and TRBJ1-4; 11 nucleotides align to TRBD1. The CDR3 is 15 residues long. The J segment lost 6 bases and the V segment lost 3 bases, leaving 3 bases of the junction unmatched. Germline V gene sequence: CDR1 ENHRY, CDR2 SYGVKD. The CDR3 spells CAISDGTGGHEKLFF. CDR3 DNA sequence: TGTGCCATCAGTGACGGGACAGGGGGGCATGAAAAACTGTTTTTT.

This clone was observed once. The chain combines TRBV2 with TRBJ1-1; D not certain. Trimming took off 7 bases at V and 1 base at J, with 10 bases between the two ends. CDR1 is SNHLY and CDR2 is FYNNEI in the germline V gene. CDR3 length: 13 residues. CDR3 sequence reads: CASILRQNTEAFF. CDR3 coding DNA: TGTGCCAGCATTCTGCGACAGAACACTGAAGCTTTCTTT.

Worth noting for this clone: One end of the junction varies from germline; a read error may be responsible. The chain is built from TRBV7-7 and TRBJ2-5; D perhaps matches TRBD2 (5 bases). The germline CDR1 and CDR2 sequences are SSHAT and FNYEAQ (reference sequence). CDR3 length equals 15 residues. This CDR3 is CASSALGKSQETQYF. The CDR3 DNA follows: TGTGCTAGCAGCGCACTAGGGAAGAGCCAAGAGACCCAGTACTTC.

This CDR3 reads CASSLALAGLFEKLFF. The CDR3, as DNA: TGTGCCAGCAGCTTAGCGCTAGCAGGTTTATTTGAAAAACTGTTTTTT. The V gene is TRBV7-9, the J gene TRBJ1-4; D remains unclear. The CDR3 sequence is 16 residues long. In germline, CDR1 is SEHNR, CDR2 FQNEAQ (reference sequence). The V gene lost 0 bases and the J gene lost 7 bases, with 15 bases spanning the gap.

This sequence joins TRBV5-1 and TRBJ1-3, with 10 nucleotides matching TRBD1. Germline-derived CDR1 and CDR2 are SGHRS and YFSETQ. There are 15 residues in the CDR3. Trimming at V came to 7 bases and at J to 4 bases, leaving 8 bases not matched to a gene. CDR3 amino acids: CASGTGTGVGNTIYF. CDR3 DNA: TGCGCCAGCGGGACCGGGACAGGGGTAGGAAACACCATATATTTT.

Concerning this clone itself: The same CDR3 can be traced to other DNA sequences in this sample. The gene calls are TRBV2 and TRBJ2-1, with a weak D call TRBD1 (6 bases). This CDR3 has 13 residues. Germline V gene lookup returns CDR1 SNHLY and CDR2 FYNNEI. The V and J ends lost 6 bases and 0 bases respectively, with 6 bases between them. The CDR3 bases are TGTGCCAGCAGCAGGGGCTCCTACAATGAGCAGTTCTTC. Translated, it gives CASSRGSYNEQFF.

V gene TRBV6-1 combines with J gene TRBJ2-7, with 7 bases lining up with TRBD1. Per germline, CDR1 MNHNS and CDR2 SASEGT. CDR3 length equals 15 residues. J lost 0 bases, V lost 7 bases, and 9 bases had no gene match. The CDR3 protein is CASTTDRPFSYEQYF. The CDR3 nucleotides are TGTGCCAGCACTACGGACAGGCCCTTCTCCTACGAGCAGTACTTC.

The V gene is TRBV7-3, the J gene TRBJ2-3; the D gene is possibly TRBD2 (6 bases). Germline values: CDR1 SGHTA, CDR2 FQGTGA. The V gene lost 0 bases and the J gene lost 5 bases, with 15 bases spanning the gap. CDR3 length equals 16 residues. DNA of the CDR3: TGTGCCAGCAGCTTAACCGCCGGGGCGGGGCGAGATACGCAGTATTTT. Translation gives CASSLTAGAGRDTQYF. Combining the CDR3 with reference TRBV7-3 and TRBJ2-3 gives the whole variable domain GAGVSQTPSNKVTEKGKYVELRCDPISGHTALYWYRQSLGQGPEFLIYFQGTGAADDSGLPNDRFFAVRPEGSVSTLKIQRTERGDSAVYLCASSLTAGAGRDTQYFGPGTRLTVL.

This clone was observed many times. The chain recombines TRBV6-6 with TRBJ1-5; D not resolved. V lost 2 bases and J lost 4, with 9 bases in between. Germline V gene sequence: CDR1 MNHNY, CDR2 SVGAGI (reference sequence). The CDR3 is made up of 14 amino acids. CDR3 loop: CASSYRTVNQPQHF. CDR3 DNA: TGTGCCAGCAGTTACCGGACGGTGAATCAGCCCCAGCATTTT.

The chain couples TRBV5-4 to TRBJ2-5, with D maybe TRBD1 (5 bases). Germline lookup yields CDR1 SGHNT and CDR2 YYREEE (reference sequence). The ends were cut back, 0 bases at V and 1 base at J, with 13 bases in the middle. CDR3 length: 16 residues. The DNA for the CDR3 is TGTGCCAGCAGCTTGGTTTTACAGGACACCCAAGAGACCCAGTACTTC. Translated, it gives CASSLVLQDTQETQYF.

This rearrangement joins TRBV2 to TRBJ1-2, with D unresolved. The CDR3 is 13 residues long. The germline gives CDR1 SNHLY, CDR2 FYNNEI. V was cut by 3 bases and J by 8 bases, with 13 bases left in between. CDR3 in amino acids: CASSDGRSKGYTF. The CDR3 bases are TGTGCCAGCAGTGACGGCCGCTCCAAAGGCTACACCTTC.

As regards this clone: Without the conserved terminal phenylalanine or tryptophan, this CDR3 likely stems from a read error. The chain recombines TRBV7-9 with TRBJ2-3, with D unclear. The CDR3 has 16 residues. The V gene's germline CDR1 is SEHNR and CDR2 FQNEAQ (reference sequence). V was cut by 3 bases and J by 2 bases, with 15 bases left in between. The CDR3 sequence: CASSLKGHRITDTQYL. The DNA for the CDR3 is TGTGCCAGCAGCTTGAAAGGCCATCGGATCACAGATACGCAGTATCTT.